The T cell receptor (beta chain) described here comes from a study of shared clonotypes between healthy human individuals. Study context: Participating donors consisted of two women and a few men aged 18 to 49.

Tens of thousands of T cell genomes, or approximately 200 ng DNA, went into the sorted-subset replicate PCRs. Clones were read by immunoSEQ multiplex PCR, and TCRdb kept only the in-frame ones, dropping some. Here the sample spans hundreds of thousands of clones, almost 97% being singletons. V shed 1 base and J shed 0 bases, with 4 bases lying between them. The CDR3 covers 14 residues. Germline CDR1 reads SGHAT; CDR2 reads FQNNGV. This receptor was obtained from a young woman in good health. Sequenced sample: naive CD4+ T cells sorted from blood. Subset of the sample: CD45RA+ positively selected. The chain couples TRBV11-2 to TRBJ1-5; no reliable D call. The CDR3 region has the DNA TGTGCCAGCAGCTTAGGGGCTAGCAATCAGCCCCAGCATTTT. As protein: CASSLGASNQPQHF.